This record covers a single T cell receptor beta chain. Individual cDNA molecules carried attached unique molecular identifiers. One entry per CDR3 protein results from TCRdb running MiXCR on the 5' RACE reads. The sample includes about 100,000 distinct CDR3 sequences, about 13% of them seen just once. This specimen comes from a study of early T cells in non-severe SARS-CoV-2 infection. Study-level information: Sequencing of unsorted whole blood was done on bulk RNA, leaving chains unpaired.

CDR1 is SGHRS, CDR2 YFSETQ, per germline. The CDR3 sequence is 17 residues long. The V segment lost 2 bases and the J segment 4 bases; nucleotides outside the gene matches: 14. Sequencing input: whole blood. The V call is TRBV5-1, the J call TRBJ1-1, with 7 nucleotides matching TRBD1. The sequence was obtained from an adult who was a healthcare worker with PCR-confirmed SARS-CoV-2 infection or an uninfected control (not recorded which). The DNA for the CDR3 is TGCGCCAGCAGCTTTGATTCAGGGGGGTTACGCCCCACTGAAGCTTTCTTT. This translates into CASSFDSGGLRPTEAFF.